These 28 T cell receptor beta chains share one sample of origin, sequenced in a study of T cells after yellow fever vaccination. One entry per CDR3 protein results from TCRdb running MiXCR on the 5' RACE reads. This sample has about 630,000 distinct CDR3 sequences, with about 12% found just once. The starting material was PBMCs, obtained on the day of the yellow fever booster vaccination. All receptors come from a man aged 25-45 years who received the YFV17D yellow fever vaccine.

V and J are TRBV5-4 and TRBJ2-1; D remains ambiguous. V lost 4 bases and J 4 bases, leaving 12 bases between the germline ends. The germline CDR1 and CDR2 sequences are SGHNT and YYREEE (reference sequence). The CDR3 spans 14 residues. The chain's CDR3 is CASSPDLFYNEQFF. DNA of the CDR3: TGTGCCAGCAGCCCAGACCTCTTTTACAATGAGCAGTTCTTC.

The chain uses TRBV18 and TRBJ2-3; unclear D gene. Germline V gene sequence: CDR1 KGHSH, CDR2 LQKENI. Trimming left V 0 bases short and J 3 bases short, with 10 bases between. The CDR3 contains 15 residues. CDR3 protein: CASSPPRPSTDTQYF. In DNA, the CDR3 is TGTGCCAGCTCACCACCGCGTCCCTCTACAGATACGCAGTATTTT.

This chain uses TRBV30 with TRBJ2-5; no reliable D call. The CDR3 is 11 amino acids. Trimming took off 3 bases at V and 7 bases at J, with 9 bases between the two ends. Germline CDR1 reads GTSNPN; CDR2 reads SVGIG (reference sequence). This CDR3 reads CAWRGFGTQYF. The CDR3 DNA is TGTGCCTGGAGGGGGTTTGGGACCCAGTACTTC.

This clonotype was seen ten or more times. The rearrangement links TRBV7-9 to TRBJ2-5; D unclear. V was trimmed by 3 bases and J by 5 bases, leaving 10 bases between them. This CDR3 has 13 amino acids. CDR1 is SEHNR, CDR2 FQNEAQ, per germline (reference sequence). This CDR3 is CASSLGGWETQYF. The CDR3 DNA reads as TGTGCCAGCAGCTTGGGCGGATGGGAGACCCAGTACTTC. Full variable domain (remainder filled in from reference TRBV7-9 and TRBJ2-5): DTGVSQNPRHKITKRGQNVTFRCDPISEHNRLYWYRQTLGQGPEFLTYFQNEAQLEKSRLLSDRFSAERPKGSFSTLEIQRTEQGDSAMYLCASSLGGWETQYFGPGTRLLVL.

The rearrangement links TRBV12-3 or TRBV12-4 to TRBJ2-3, with 7 nucleotides matching TRBD2. After removal of 5 bases from V and 2 bases from J, the junction contained 13 bases not matched to a gene. There are 17 residues in the CDR3. The DNA for the CDR3 is TGTGCCAGCAGTCCAGCGGGGCAGCCAGGGTCCACAGATACGCAGTATTTT. As protein: CASSPAGQPGSTDTQYF.

This chain uses TRBV18 with TRBJ1-3; D gene uncertain. The CDR3 has 16 amino acids. Germline V gene sequence: CDR1 KGHSH, CDR2 LQKENI. V dropped 4 bases and J dropped 5 bases, with 18 bases sitting between them. CDR3 protein: CASSLYWTQERNTIYF. In nucleotides, the CDR3 is TGTGCCAGCTCACTATATTGGACCCAGGAGAGAAACACCATATATTTT.

This clonotype was recorded at least ten times. The chain uses TRBV6-5 and TRBJ2-7; 11 nucleotides agree with TRBD2. The CDR3 covers 11 residues. The germline gives CDR1 MNHEY, CDR2 SVGAGI. Germline trimming cut 5 bases from V and 11 bases from J; bases unmatched to any gene: 2. The CDR3 spells CASSEGLAEYF. The CDR3 nucleotides are TGTGCCAGCAGTGAGGGACTAGCGGAGTACTTC.

The sample holds a few counts of this clonotype. The chain combines TRBV7-2 with TRBJ2-3, with D possibly matching TRBD2 (6 bases). Germline V CDR1 and CDR2: SGHTA, FQGNSA. V lost 8 bases and J 4 bases, leaving 10 bases between the germline ends. This CDR3 is 12 amino acids long. DNA of the CDR3: TGTGCCAGCGCGGGGCCCCCAGATACGCAGTATTTT. Encoded protein: CASAGPPDTQYF.

This clonotype has just a few counts. The rearrangement links TRBV20-1 to TRBJ1-5; D gene unclear. This CDR3 has 14 amino acids. Trimming left V 3 bases short and J 3 bases short, with 12 bases between. CDR1 is DFQATT, CDR2 SNEGSKA, per germline (reference sequence). The chain's CDR3 is CSAREGQINQPQHF. The CDR3 region has the DNA TGCAGTGCTAGGGAAGGCCAGATCAATCAGCCCCAGCATTTT.

This clonotype was counted between two and nine times. This sequence joins TRBV28 and TRBJ2-1, with 8 bases that match TRBD2. This CDR3 spans 13 amino acids. V lost 10 bases, J lost 4 bases, and 6 bases stayed unmatched. Looked up from germline, CDR1 is MDHEN and CDR2 is SYDVKM. In DNA, the CDR3 is TGTGCCATCGGGGGGGGGCCGTACAATGAGCAGTTCTTC. Translation gives CAIGGGPYNEQFF.

This clonotype was counted between two and nine times. This chain joins TRBV24-1 and TRBJ2-1; TRBD2 might be the D (5 bases). CDR1 is KGHDR, CDR2 SFDVKD, per germline. This CDR3 spans 16 amino acids. V shed 9 bases and J shed 0 bases, with 17 bases lying between them. The CDR3 DNA reads as TGTGCCACCTCCACCGCCGGGATGGGCTCCTACAATGAGCAGTTCTTC. It encodes CATSTAGMGSYNEQFF.

This clonotype was found a few times. CDR3 in DNA: TGTGCCAGCAGTCCCACCGCTGGGACTAATGAAAAACTGTTTTTT. Translating it yields CASSPTAGTNEKLFF. V is TRBV2 and J is TRBJ1-4; D not certain. The V and J ends lost 5 bases and 2 bases respectively, with 12 bases between them. This CDR3 spans 15 amino acids. Germline CDR1 and CDR2: SNHLY and FYNNEI.

V is TRBV6-5 and J is TRBJ1-1; 7 bases map to TRBD1. The V gene's germline CDR1 is MNHEY and CDR2 SVGAGI. This CDR3 region has 14 residues. Trimming removed 2 bases from V and 1 base from J; junction bases left unmatched: 1. The CDR3 loop reads CASSYPGGNTEAFF. The CDR3 DNA follows: TGTGCCAGCAGTTACCCAGGGGGGAACACTGAAGCTTTCTTT.

In its sample, this clonotype was seen once. The rearrangement joins TRBV5-6 to TRBJ2-7; D remains ambiguous. Trimming removed 2 bases at V and 9 bases at J, with 9 bases between. This CDR3 is 11 amino acids long. Germline V gives CDR1 SGHDT, CDR2 YYEEEE. This CDR3 is CASSLGPGQYF. The DNA for the CDR3 is TGTGCCAGCAGCTTAGGGCCCGGGCAGTACTTC.

This clonotype was counted between two and nine times. The junction does not match germline at one end; this may be a read error. V and J are TRBV5-4 and TRBJ2-2, with D perhaps matching TRBD1 or TRBD2 (5 bases each). Germline assignment: CDR1 SGHNT and CDR2 YYREEE (reference sequence). The CDR3 spans 16 residues. CDR3 sequence: CVSSPQRGANTGELFF. As DNA, the CDR3 is TGTGTCAGCAGCCCCCAGAGGGGAGCGAACACCGGGGAGCTGTTTTTT.

In its sample, this clonotype was seen a few times. The chain links TRBV7-2 to TRBJ2-7, with 9 bases lining up with TRBD2. V shed 4 bases and J 7 bases; nucleotides not matched to a gene: 5. The CDR3 covers 13 residues. The germline V gene has CDR1 SGHTA and CDR2 FQGNSA. The CDR3 spells CASSWSGRLEQYF. Written as DNA, the CDR3 is TGTGCCAGCAGCTGGAGCGGGAGGCTAGAGCAGTACTTC.

The chain has TRBV14 and TRBJ1-1, with D unresolved. The germline V gene encodes CDR1 SGHDN and CDR2 FVKESK. The CDR3 is 12 residues long. V was shortened by 5 bases and J by 8 bases, with 12 bases between the two germline ends. The CDR3 region has the DNA TGTGCCAGCAGCGGATGGCAGGAAGAAGCTTTCTTT. Translating it yields CASSGWQEEAFF. Looking up the rest from reference TRBV14 and TRBJ1-1 gives the full variable domain: EAGVTQFPSHSVIEKGQTVTLRCDPISGHDNLYWYRRVMGKEIKFLLHFVKESKQDESGMPNNRFLAERTGGTYSTLKVQPAELEDSGVYFCASSGWQEEAFFGQGTRLTVV.

This clonotype has more than one count but fewer than ten. This chain connects TRBV11-2 to TRBJ2-3, with D possibly matching TRBD2 (5 bases). CDR1 and CDR2 (germline): SGHAT, FQNNGV. This CDR3 is 13 amino acids long. The V end lost 5 bases, the J end lost 4 bases, and 10 bases lay between the germline ends. In DNA, the CDR3 is TGTGCCAGCAGCCAGAGGGTATCAGATACGCAGTATTTT. It specifies CASSQRVSDTQYF.

CDR3 residues: CASSGAGQTYEQYF. The CDR3, as DNA: TGTGCCAGCAGCGGCGCGGGACAGACCTACGAGCAGTACTTC. This chain joins TRBV7-2 and TRBJ2-7, with a tentative D call TRBD1 (7 bases). The germline gives CDR1 SGHTA, CDR2 FQGNSA. The V and J ends lost 5 bases and 2 bases respectively, with 13 bases between them. CDR3 length: 14 residues.

CDR3 residues: CATSGPGTATNEKLFF. The CDR3 region has the DNA TGTGCCACCAGCGGGCCCGGGACAGCAACTAATGAAAAACTGTTTTTT. The gene calls are TRBV15 and TRBJ1-4; 7 nucleotides match TRBD1. V was pared by 5 bases and J by 0 bases, with 6 bases of the junction left unmatched. Per the germline V gene, CDR1 is LNHNV and CDR2 is YYDKDF (reference sequence). The CDR3 length is 16 residues.

At least ten counts were recorded for this clonotype. The V gene is TRBV5-5, the J gene TRBJ2-1; 8 bases line up with TRBD2. Trimming took 3 bases from V and 5 from J; bases not matched to a gene: 7. This CDR3 region has 15 residues. Germline CDR1 is SGHKS and CDR2 is YYEKEE (reference sequence). CDR3 sequence: CASSSKAGEHNEQFF. The DNA for the CDR3 is TGTGCCAGCAGCTCCAAAGCGGGAGAACACAATGAGCAGTTCTTC.

V is TRBV18 and J is TRBJ2-7; D remains ambiguous. Trimming took off 6 bases at V and 7 bases at J, with 16 bases between the two ends. CDR3 length: 13 amino acids. Germline lookup yields CDR1 KGHSH and CDR2 LQKENI. CDR3 coding DNA: TGTGCCAGCTCCGCGGTTGGTCTGGGGGAGCAGTACTTC. Protein product: CASSAVGLGEQYF.

This clonotype was counted between two and nine times. The rearrangement links TRBV5-4 to TRBJ2-1; TRBD2 is a possible D gene (6 bases). Between the trimmed V and J ends, which lost 4 bases and 0 bases, there was a span of 20 bases. The CDR3 extends over 18 amino acids. CDR1 and CDR2 from the germline V gene are SGHNT and YYREEE (reference sequence). CDR3 nucleotides: TGTGCCAGCAGCCCCGGGGGAGGAGGGTCGAGCTCCTACAATGAGCAGTTCTTC. It encodes CASSPGGGGSSSYNEQFF.

The J gene is TRBJ2-3, the V gene TRBV7-9; D is possibly TRBD2 (5 bases). This CDR3 comprises 15 residues. With 5 bases removed from V and 0 bases from J, the gap between germline ends came to 12 bases. CDR1 SEHNR and CDR2 FQNEAQ come from the germline V gene (reference sequence). The CDR3 DNA sequence: TGTGCCAGCAGCCCAGCGGTCCTGAGCACAGATACGCAGTATTTT. It encodes CASSPAVLSTDTQYF. Drawing the rest from reference TRBV7-9 and TRBJ2-3, the complete variable domain is DTGVSQNPRHKITKRGQNVTFRCDPISEHNRLYWYRQTLGQGPEFLTYFQNEAQLEKSRLLSDRFSAERPKGSFSTLEIQRTEQGDSAMYLCASSPAVLSTDTQYFGPGTRLTVL.

This clonotype was picked up a small number of times. The chain joins TRBV25-1 to TRBJ2-1, with 12 nucleotides matching TRBD2. The CDR3 length is 18 residues. With 1 base clipped from V and 5 bases from J, the junction kept 9 bases outside the gene matches. Per the germline V gene, CDR1 is MGHDK and CDR2 is SYGVNS. CDR3 in amino acids: CASSESPLAGGIDNEQFF. DNA for the CDR3: TGTGCCAGCAGTGAATCCCCCCTAGCGGGAGGGATAGACAATGAGCAGTTCTTC.

The CDR3, as DNA: TGTGCCAGCAGAGGATCGGGACAGGCGAATGAAAAACTGTTTTTT. It yields the protein CASRGSGQANEKLFF. This sequence joins TRBV6-1 and TRBJ1-4; TRBD1 matches 8 bases. The CDR3 has 15 amino acids. Germline CDR1 reads MNHNS; CDR2 reads SASEGT. With 6 bases clipped from V and 5 bases from J, the junction kept 8 bases outside the gene matches.

The genes are TRBV3-1 and TRBJ2-1, with 12 bases fitting TRBD2. V gave up 7 bases and J gave up 0 bases; unmatched junction bases: 10. This CDR3 spans 18 amino acids. Germline-derived CDR1 and CDR2 are LGHDT and YNNKEL (reference sequence). CDR3 protein: CASTQRASGRDSYNEQFF. CDR3 bases: TGTGCCAGCACCCAGAGGGCTAGCGGGAGGGACTCCTACAATGAGCAGTTCTTC.

This clonotype was detected a few times. The genes are TRBV10-3 and TRBJ1-5; D gene ambiguous. Looked up from germline, CDR1 is ENHRY and CDR2 is SYGVKD. The length of the CDR3 is 14 residues. Trimming removed 4 bases at V and 2 bases at J, with 9 bases between. The CDR3 DNA is TGTGCCATCAGTGGGGGTAGGGGCAATCAGCCCCAGCATTTT. It encodes CAISGGRGNQPQHF.